The rows below give T cell receptor beta chains drawn from one sample of a study of identical twins. In TCRdb, the 5' RACE reads were re-called with MiXCR into one record per CDR3 protein. The data contain approximately 590,000 distinct CDR3 sequences, approximately 9.6% of them singletons. These data were also filed under a second study, of yellow fever vaccine responses in identical twins.

Sequenced material: PBMCs. Source of these receptors: a woman under 30 in good health. The CDR3 runs from the conserved cysteine through the conserved F or W. Fields, in order: clone size, D gene, J gene, V gene, CDR3 DNA, CDR3 protein. A D gene is named only where the DNA matches it firmly. Expanded clones are given a class, and other clones once, few, many or no size at all.

>-|TRBD2|TRBJ2-2|TRBV4-3
TGCGCCAGCAGCCAAATAGCGGGCTCCACCGGGGAGCTGTTTTTT
CASSQIAGSTGELFF
>many|TRBD1|TRBJ2-4|TRBV20-1
TGCAGTGCTACGCCCAGGGGGCGAAGTAACATTCAGTACTTC
CSATPRGRSNIQYF
>-|-|TRBJ2-5|TRBV20-1
TGCAGTGCTAAGGGGATTCAAGAGACCCAGTACTTC
CSAKGIQETQYF
>many|TRBD1|TRBJ2-7|TRBV18
TGTGCCAGCTCACCAGGACAGGGGGTGACCTACGAGCAGTACTTC
CASSPGQGVTYEQYF
>-|-|TRBJ2-1|TRBV27
TGTGCCAGCAGTAGGAACCAGTACAATGAGCAGTTCTTC
CASSRNQYNEQFF
>-|-|TRBJ2-7|TRBV2
TGTGCCAGCAGGGTCATAGCCTACGAGCAGTACTTC
CASRVIAYEQYF
>few|TRBD2|TRBJ2-5|TRBV4-1
TGCGCCAGCAGCCAAGATGAGGTTGGGAAGGGACTAGCGGGAGGGCAAGAGACCCAGTACTTC
CASSQDEVGKGLAGGQETQYF
>few|-|TRBJ2-1|TRBV7-9
TGTGCCAGCAGTCCCTGGGGGCTTAGGGAATCCTACAATGAGCAGTTCTTC
CASSPWGLRESYNEQFF
>-|TRBD2|TRBJ2-3|TRBV29-1
TGCAGCGTATTCCTTACTAGCGGGAGAGCGGATACGCAGTATTTT
CSVFLTSGRADTQYF
>few|-|TRBJ2-2|TRBV29-1
TGCAGCGCTACCGGCACAGGGGAGGACACCGGGGAGCTGTTTTTT
CSATGTGEDTGELFF
>many|-|TRBJ2-7|TRBV3-1
TGTGCCAGCAGCCAAGATCCGATAGGGGCCTACGAGCAGTACTTC
CASSQDPIGAYEQYF
>few|-|TRBJ2-7|TRBV10-3
TGTGCCATCAGTGAGGGGGACGAGCAGTACTTC
CAISEGDEQYF
>few|-|TRBJ2-7|TRBV9
TGTGCCAGCAGCGGGGGGGGGCGCACCTACGAGCAGTACTTC
CASSGGGRTYEQYF
>many|TRBD2|TRBJ2-2|TRBV7-7
TGTGCTAGCAGCTGGACTAGCGGAAACACCGGGGAGCTGTTTTTT
CASSWTSGNTGELFF
>many|-|TRBJ2-1|TRBV10-3
TGTGCCATCAGTAACGCTATTCAACCGTCTAGCGAAAACTCCTACAATGAGCAGTTCTTC
CAISNAIQPSSENSYNEQFF
>-|-|TRBJ2-5|TRBV27
TGTGCCAGCAGTGTATCAATCGACAGCCAAGAGACCCAGTACTTC
CASSVSIDSQETQYF
>-|-|TRBJ2-5|TRBV29-1
TGCAGCCTGGAACGGGGGCCCGAAGAGACCCAGTACTTC
CSLERGPEETQYF
>many|TRBD2|TRBJ2-7|TRBV28
TGTGCCACCCATCGGGGGGGGTCTTCCTACGAGCAGTACTTC
CATHRGGSSYEQYF
>many|TRBD1|TRBJ1-1|TRBV12-3/TRBV12-4
TGTGCCAGCAGTTGGGGACAGGGGGTACCTGAAGCTTTCTTT
CASSWGQGVPEAFF
>-|-|TRBJ1-4|TRBV7-9
TGTGCCAGCAGCTTACGCGGACGGTCGGATGAAAAACTGTTTTTT
CASSLRGRSDEKLFF